The entry below describes one T cell receptor (beta chain). TCRdb fed the reads into MiXCR, producing one record per CDR3 protein. The sample includes fewer than 250,000 distinct CDR3 sequences, about 12% seen only once; the top ten take approximately 1.6%. These data belong to a study of T cell repertoires in cytomegalovirus infection. Whole-study context: Matching HLA type and CMV infection were both indicated by public TCR beta signatures.

Germline CDR1 MGHDK, CDR2 SYGVNS. V lost 4 bases, J lost 2 bases, and 18 bases lay in between. This CDR3 comprises 17 residues. The sequence derives from a human donor in good health (CMV status not recorded). Some clones in this sample may be carry-over from other donors' samples. The chain links TRBV25-1 to TRBJ2-1; D may match TRBD1 or TRBD2 (5 bases each). Sequenced sample: PBMCs. CDR3 in DNA: TGTGCCAGCAGTGTGGGGCCGCCCAGGAGGCCCTACAATGAGCAGTTCTTC. It yields the protein CASSVGPPRRPYNEQFF.